This entry is about one T cell receptor beta chain. The sample belongs to a study of T cell responses to AZD1222 COVID-19 vaccine. Libraries were prepared by immunoSEQ multiplex PCR; TCRdb keeps only in-frame clonotypes and omits some of them. The table has under 200,000 clones, approximately 91% seen once. The CDR3 extends over 15 amino acids. V lost 2 bases to trimming and J lost 3 bases, with 11 bases between them. The germline gives CDR1 SEHNR, CDR2 FQNEAQ (reference sequence). The material sequenced was peripheral blood, taken on day 0 of AZD1222 vaccination. The V gene is TRBV7-9, the J gene TRBJ2-1, with D perhaps matching TRBD1 (6 bases). The source is an adult in good health. CDR3 in DNA: TGTGCCAGCAGCTTAACCCAGGGGTACTACAATGAGCAGTTCTTC. This codes for CASSLTQGYYNEQFF.